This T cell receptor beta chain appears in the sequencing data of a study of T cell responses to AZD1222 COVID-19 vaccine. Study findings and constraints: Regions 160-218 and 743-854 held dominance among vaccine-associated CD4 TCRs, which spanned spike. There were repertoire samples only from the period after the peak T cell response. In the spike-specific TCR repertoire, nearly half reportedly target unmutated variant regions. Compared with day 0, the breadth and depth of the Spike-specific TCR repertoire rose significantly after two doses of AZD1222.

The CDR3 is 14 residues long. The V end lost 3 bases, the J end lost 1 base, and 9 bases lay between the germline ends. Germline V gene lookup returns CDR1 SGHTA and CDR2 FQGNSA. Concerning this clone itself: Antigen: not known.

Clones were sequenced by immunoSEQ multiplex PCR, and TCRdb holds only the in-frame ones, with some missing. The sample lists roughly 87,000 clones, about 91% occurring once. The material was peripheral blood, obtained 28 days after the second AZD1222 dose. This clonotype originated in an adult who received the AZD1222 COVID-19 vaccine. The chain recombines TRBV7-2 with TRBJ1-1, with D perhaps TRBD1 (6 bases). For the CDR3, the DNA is TGTGCCAGCAGCTTGAGGACAGCGAACACTGAAGCTTTCTTT. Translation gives CASSLRTANTEAFF.